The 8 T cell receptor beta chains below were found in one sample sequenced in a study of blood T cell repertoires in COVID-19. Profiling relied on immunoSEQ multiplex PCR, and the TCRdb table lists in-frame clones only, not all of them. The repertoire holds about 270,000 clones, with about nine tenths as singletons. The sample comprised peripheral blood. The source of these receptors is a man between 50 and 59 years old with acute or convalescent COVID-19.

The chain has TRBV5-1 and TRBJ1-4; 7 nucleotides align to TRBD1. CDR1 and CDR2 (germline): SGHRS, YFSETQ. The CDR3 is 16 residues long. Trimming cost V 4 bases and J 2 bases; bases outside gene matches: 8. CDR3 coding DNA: TGCGCCAGCAGCGTAGACAGGGCCGCGACTAATGAAAAACTGTTTTTT. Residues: CASSVDRAATNEKLFF.

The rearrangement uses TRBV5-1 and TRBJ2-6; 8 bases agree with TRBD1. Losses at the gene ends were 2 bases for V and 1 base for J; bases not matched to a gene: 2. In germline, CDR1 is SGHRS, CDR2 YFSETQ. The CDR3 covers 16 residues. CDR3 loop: CASSFQGASGANVLTF. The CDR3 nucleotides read TGCGCCAGCAGCTTTCAGGGGGCTTCTGGGGCCAACGTCCTGACTTTC. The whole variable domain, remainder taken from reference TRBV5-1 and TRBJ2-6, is KAGVTQTPRYLIKTRGQQVTLSCSPISGHRSVSWYQQTPGQGLQFLFEYFSETQRNKGNFPGRFSGRQFSNSRSEMNVSTLELGDSALYLCASSFQGASGANVLTFGAGSRLTVL.

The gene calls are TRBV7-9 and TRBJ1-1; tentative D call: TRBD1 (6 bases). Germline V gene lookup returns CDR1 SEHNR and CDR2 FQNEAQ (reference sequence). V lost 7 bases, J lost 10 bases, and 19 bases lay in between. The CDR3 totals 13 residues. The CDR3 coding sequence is TGTGCCAGCACACCCAAGGGGGGGCGAGGAGCTTTCTTT. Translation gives CASTPKGGRGAFF.

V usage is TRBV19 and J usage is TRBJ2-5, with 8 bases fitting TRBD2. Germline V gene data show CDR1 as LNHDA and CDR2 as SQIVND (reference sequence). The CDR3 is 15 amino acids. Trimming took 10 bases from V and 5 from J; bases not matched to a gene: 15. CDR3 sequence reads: CATKEGPGGIETQYF. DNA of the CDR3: TGTGCCACCAAGGAGGGCCCGGGGGGGATCGAGACCCAGTACTTC. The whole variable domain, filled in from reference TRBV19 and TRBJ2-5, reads DGGITQSPKYLFRKEGQNVTLSCEQNLNHDAMYWYRQDPGQGLRLIYYSQIVNDFQKGDIAEGYSVSREKKESFPLTVTSAQKNPTAFYLCATKEGPGGIETQYFGPGTRLLVL.

The CDR3 spells CASSQDRGDTQYF. CDR3 bases: TGTGCCAGCAGCCAAGATCGCGGGGATACGCAGTATTTT. V usage is TRBV4-2 and J usage is TRBJ2-3; a possible D gene is TRBD2 (5 bases). Trimming took 0 bases from V and 6 from J, leaving 7 bases between them. The CDR3 spans 13 residues. Germline values: CDR1 LGHNA, CDR2 YNFKEQ.

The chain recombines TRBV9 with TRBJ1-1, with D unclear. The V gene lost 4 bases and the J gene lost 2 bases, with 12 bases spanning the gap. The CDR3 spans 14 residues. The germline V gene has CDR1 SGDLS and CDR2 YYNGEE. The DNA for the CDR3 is TGTGCCAGCAGCCCCCACCAGGTTAACACTGAAGCTTTCTTT. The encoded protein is CASSPHQVNTEAFF.

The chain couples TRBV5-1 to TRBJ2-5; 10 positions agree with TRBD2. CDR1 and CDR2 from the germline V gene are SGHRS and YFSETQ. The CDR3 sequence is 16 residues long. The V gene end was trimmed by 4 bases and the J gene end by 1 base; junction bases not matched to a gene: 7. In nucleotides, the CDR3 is TGCGCCAGCAGCGCGGGGGCTAGCGGGGGCCAAGAGACCCAGTACTTC. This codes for CASSAGASGGQETQYF.

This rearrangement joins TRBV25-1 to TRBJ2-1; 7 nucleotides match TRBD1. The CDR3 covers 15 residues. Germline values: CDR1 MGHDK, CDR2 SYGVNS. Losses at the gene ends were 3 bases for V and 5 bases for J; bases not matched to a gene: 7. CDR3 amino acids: CASSDSRTGDNEQFF. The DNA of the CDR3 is TGTGCCAGCAGTGACTCCAGGACAGGCGACAATGAGCAGTTCTTC. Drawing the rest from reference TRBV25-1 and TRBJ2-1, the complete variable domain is EADIYQTPRYLVIGTGKKITLECSQTMGHDKMYWYQQDPGMELHLIHYSYGVNSTEKGDLSSESTVSRIRTEHFPLTLESARPSHTSQYLCASSDSRTGDNEQFFGPGTRLTVL.